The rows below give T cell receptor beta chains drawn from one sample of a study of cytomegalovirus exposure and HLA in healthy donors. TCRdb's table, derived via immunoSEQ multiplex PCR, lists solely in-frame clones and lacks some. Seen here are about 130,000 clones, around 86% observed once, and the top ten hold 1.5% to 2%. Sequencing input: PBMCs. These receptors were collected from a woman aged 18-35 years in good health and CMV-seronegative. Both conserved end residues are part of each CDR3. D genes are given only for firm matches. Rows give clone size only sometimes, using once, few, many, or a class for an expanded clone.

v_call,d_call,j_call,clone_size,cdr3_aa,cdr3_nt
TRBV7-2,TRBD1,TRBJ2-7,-,CASSLDRGFDEQYF,TGTGCCAGCAGCTTAGACAGGGGGTTCGACGAGCAGTACTTC
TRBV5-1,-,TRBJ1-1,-,CASSPSWSILNTEAFF,TGCGCCAGCAGCCCCTCATGGAGTATTCTTAACACTGAAGCTTTCTTT
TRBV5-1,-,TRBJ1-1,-,CASSSPGNTEAFF,TGCGCCAGCAGCTCCCCGGGGAACACTGAAGCTTTCTTT
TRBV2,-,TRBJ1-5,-,CASRYRAGSNQPQHF,TGTGCCAGCAGGTACAGGGCTGGGAGCAATCAGCCCCAGCATTTT
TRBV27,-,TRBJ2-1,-,CASSLQGFNNEQFF,TGTGCCAGCAGTTTACAGGGTTTCAACAATGAGCAGTTCTTC
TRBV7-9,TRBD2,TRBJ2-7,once,CASSPLPGLAEYEQYF,TGTGCCAGCAGCCCACTTCCGGGACTAGCGGAATACGAGCAGTACTTC
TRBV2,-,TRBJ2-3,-,CASERDTTDTQYF,TGTGCCAGCGAACGGGACACCACAGATACGCAGTATTTT
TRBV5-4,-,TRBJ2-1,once,CASSLDGYNEQFF,TGTGCCAGCAGCTTGGACGGTTACAATGAGCAGTTCTTC
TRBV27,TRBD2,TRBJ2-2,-,CASSLSKASGNTGELFF,TGTGCCAGCAGTTTATCGAAGGCTAGCGGGAACACCGGGGAGCTGTTTTTT
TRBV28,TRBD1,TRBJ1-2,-,CASSWDRGLAGYTF,TGTGCCAGCAGTTGGGACAGGGGCCTCGCTGGCTACACCTTC
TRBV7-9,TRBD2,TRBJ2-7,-,CASSRTSGTYEQYF,TGTGCCAGCAGCCGGACTAGCGGGACCTACGAGCAGTACTTC
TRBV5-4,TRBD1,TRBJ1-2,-,CAYGGGNYGYTF,TGTGCTTACGGAGGGGGCAACTATGGCTACACCTTC
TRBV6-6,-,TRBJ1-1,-,CASSYVRQRDNEAFF,TGTGCCAGCAGTTACGTTCGGCAGAGGGACAATGAAGCTTTCTTT
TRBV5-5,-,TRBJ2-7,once,CASSLGQGYSYEQYF,TGTGCCAGCAGCTTGGGGCAGGGCTACTCCTACGAGCAGTACTTC
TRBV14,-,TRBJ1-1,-,CASSQDRVSEAFF,TGTGCCAGCAGCCAAGACAGGGTTTCTGAAGCTTTCTTT
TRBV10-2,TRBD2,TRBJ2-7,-,CASRRDYAYEQYF,TGCGCCAGCCGACGGGACTATGCCTACGAGCAGTACTTC
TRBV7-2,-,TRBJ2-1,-,CASSKDYTAYNEQFF,TGTGCCAGCAGCAAGGACTACACCGCCTACAATGAGCAGTTCTTC
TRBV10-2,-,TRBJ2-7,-,CASTDLLPSSYEQYF,TGCGCCAGTACTGATCTCCTCCCTAGCTCCTACGAGCAGTACTTC
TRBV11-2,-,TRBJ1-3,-,CASSWSTPGQGNTIYF,TGTGCCAGCAGCTGGAGCACACCGGGACAAGGAAACACCATATATTTT
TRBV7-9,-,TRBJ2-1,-,CASSLPSINEQFF,TGTGCCAGCAGCTTACCCTCTATCAATGAGCAGTTCTTC
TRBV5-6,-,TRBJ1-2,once,CASSTLSLTGPGARYGYTF,TGTGCCAGCAGCACGCTAAGCCTAACAGGCCCAGGGGCACGCTATGGCTACACCTTC
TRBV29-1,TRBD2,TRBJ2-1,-,CSVGSRLAGLNEQFF,TGCAGCGTTGGTTCCCGACTAGCGGGGCTAAATGAGCAGTTCTTC
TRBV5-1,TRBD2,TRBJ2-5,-,CASSSAAGGAETQYF,TGCGCCAGCAGCTCCGCTGCGGGGGGCGCGGAGACCCAGTACTTC
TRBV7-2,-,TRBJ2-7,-,CASSPPAGYEQYF,TGTGCCAGCAGCCCGCCGGCGGGTTACGAGCAGTACTTC
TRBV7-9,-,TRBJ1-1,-,CASSLEGGQTEAFF,TGTGCCAGCAGCTTAGAAGGGGGTCAGACTGAAGCTTTCTTT
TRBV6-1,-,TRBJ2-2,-,CASSDWGDTGELFF,TGTGCCAGCAGTGATTGGGGAGACACCGGGGAGCTGTTTTTT
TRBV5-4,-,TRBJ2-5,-,CASSTFPETQYF,TGTGCCAGCAGCACTTTCCCAGAGACCCAGTACTTC
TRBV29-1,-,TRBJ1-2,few,CSVEARDSDYGYTF,TGCAGCGTTGAGGCCAGGGATAGTGACTATGGCTACACCTTC
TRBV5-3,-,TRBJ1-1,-,CARSLGDSTGIDTEAFF,TGTGCCAGAAGCTTGGGAGACAGCACGGGTATAGACACTGAAGCTTTCTTT
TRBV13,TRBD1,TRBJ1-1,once,CASSLGGTGGFGTEAFF,TGTGCCAGCAGCTTAGGAGGGACAGGGGGCTTTGGCACTGAAGCTTTCTTT
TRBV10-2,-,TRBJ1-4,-,CASSEVGFGGREKLFF,TGCGCCAGCAGTGAGGTCGGGTTCGGCGGTCGGGAAAAACTGTTTTTT
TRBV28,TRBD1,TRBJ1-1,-,CASSPGTEPSMNTEAFF,TGTGCCAGCAGTCCTGGGACAGAACCATCAATGAACACTGAAGCTTTCTTT
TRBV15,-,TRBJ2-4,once,CATSRGGGATNIQYF,TGTGCCACCAGCAGGGGAGGGGGGGCGACAAACATTCAGTACTTC
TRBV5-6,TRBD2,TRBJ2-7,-,CASSLAWAGGLSYEQYF,TGTGCCAGCAGCTTGGCCTGGGCGGGAGGCCTCTCCTACGAGCAGTACTTC
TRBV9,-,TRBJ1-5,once,CASSVGTGTDQPQHF,TGTGCCAGCAGCGTCGGCACAGGGACGGATCAGCCCCAGCATTTT
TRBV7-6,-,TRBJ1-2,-,CASGTTTYGYTF,TGTGCCAGCGGGACAACTACCTATGGCTACACCTTC
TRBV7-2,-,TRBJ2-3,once,CASSWTVGTDTQYF,TGTGCCAGCAGCTGGACAGTTGGCACAGATACGCAGTATTTT
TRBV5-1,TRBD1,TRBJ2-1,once,CASSQQGGYEQFF,TGCGCCAGCAGCCAACAGGGGGGCTATGAGCAGTTCTTC
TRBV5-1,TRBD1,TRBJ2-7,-,CASSLEAAPRGEQYF,TGCGCCAGCAGCTTGGAGGCGGCTCCCAGGGGGGAGCAGTACTTC
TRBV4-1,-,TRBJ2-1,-,CASSGSKNEQFF,TGCGCCAGTTCTGGGAGTAAAAATGAGCAGTTCTTC
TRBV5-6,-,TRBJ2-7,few,CASSLGPGGAYEQYF,TGTGCCAGCAGTCTGGGGCCTGGGGGCGCCTACGAGCAGTACTTC
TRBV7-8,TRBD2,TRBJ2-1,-,CASSFVAGGPGVYNEQFF,TGTGCCAGCAGCTTTGTAGCGGGAGGCCCCGGAGTTTATAATGAGCAGTTCTTC
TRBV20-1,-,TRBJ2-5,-,CSARPRETQYF,TGCAGTGCTAGACCCCGGGAGACCCAGTACTTC
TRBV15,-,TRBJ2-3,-,CATFSREEEGDTQYF,TGTGCCACCTTTAGCAGGGAGGAGGAAGGAGATACGCAGTATTTT
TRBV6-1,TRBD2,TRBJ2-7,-,CASSEGSGETYEQYF,TGTGCCAGCAGTGAGGGTAGCGGGGAAACCTACGAGCAGTACTTC
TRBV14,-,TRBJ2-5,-,CASSQVIGQETQYF,TGTGCCAGCAGCCAAGTGATCGGCCAAGAGACCCAGTACTTC
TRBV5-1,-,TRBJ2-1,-,CASSSGLPSYNEQFF,TGCGCCAGCAGCTCCGGACTACCCTCCTACAATGAGCAGTTCTTC
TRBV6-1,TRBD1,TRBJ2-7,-,CASSEIGTGPYEQYF,TGTGCCAGCAGTGAAATCGGGACAGGCCCTTACGAGCAGTACTTC
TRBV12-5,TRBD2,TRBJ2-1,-,CASGKTGLAGTYNEQFF,TGTGCTAGTGGTAAGACGGGACTAGCGGGTACTTACAATGAGCAGTTCTTC